This T cell receptor (beta chain) was retrieved from a study of vaccination and CD4 T cells after COVID-19. Scientists ran DNA taken from cultured CD4+ T cells through the Oncomine TCR Beta short-read assay for sequencing. A single record per CDR3 protein comes from TCRdb applying MiXCR to the PCR reads. In the table there are 15,000 to 20,000 distinct CDR3 sequences, approximately 40% of which are singletons. Comment on this clonotype: Antigen specificity is unknown.

This CDR3 has 15 amino acids. Germline values: CDR1 SGHVS, CDR2 FNYEAQ. V was pared by 4 bases and J by 2 bases, with 5 bases of the junction left unmatched. Treatment of the sample: roughly 10-day PBMC culture with coronavirus spike peptide pools or control peptides (ViraFEST assay). US Alpha, Beta and Delta variants postdated the positive PCR dates, which ran from March to December 2020. The sample here was CD4+ T cells from blood, cultured in vitro, taken after SARS-CoV-2 vaccination. This TCR came from a human donor who had recovered from COVID-19. V is TRBV7-6 and J is TRBJ2-3, with 8 nucleotides matching TRBD2. In nucleotides, the CDR3 is TGTGCCAGCAGCTCAGCGGGAGCCCACACAGATACGCAGTATTTT. Its translation: CASSSAGAHTDTQYF.